A single T cell receptor beta chain is shown here with its context. Its antigen is still unknown. Deep was the level at which the assay was run. For sorted subsets, roughly 210 ng DNA per replicate equaled approximately 32,000 T cell genomes. Clones were read by immunoSEQ multiplex PCR, and TCRdb kept only the in-frame ones, dropping some. The sample has 1,400,000 or so clones, approximately 98.5% seen once. This specimen comes from a study of shared clonotypes between healthy human individuals. Study-wide context: The cohort had two women and a few men, ages 18 to 49. Study-level results: Owing to a small donor count, the genetic and exposure-history diversity represented was limited.

The CDR3 totals 16 residues. Losses at the gene ends were 4 bases for V and 7 bases for J; bases not matched to a gene: 6. Germline V gene data show CDR1 as SNHLY and CDR2 as FYNNEI. The V gene is TRBV2, the J gene TRBJ2-1, with TRBD2 identical over 14 bases. The sequenced sample was naive CD4+ T cells sorted from blood. Sample subset: CD45RA+ positively selected. The clonotype originates from a man aged 25-45 years in good health. The CDR3: CASSGLAGGPMNEQFF. CDR3 DNA: TGTGCCAGCAGTGGACTAGCGGGAGGGCCTATGAATGAGCAGTTCTTC.